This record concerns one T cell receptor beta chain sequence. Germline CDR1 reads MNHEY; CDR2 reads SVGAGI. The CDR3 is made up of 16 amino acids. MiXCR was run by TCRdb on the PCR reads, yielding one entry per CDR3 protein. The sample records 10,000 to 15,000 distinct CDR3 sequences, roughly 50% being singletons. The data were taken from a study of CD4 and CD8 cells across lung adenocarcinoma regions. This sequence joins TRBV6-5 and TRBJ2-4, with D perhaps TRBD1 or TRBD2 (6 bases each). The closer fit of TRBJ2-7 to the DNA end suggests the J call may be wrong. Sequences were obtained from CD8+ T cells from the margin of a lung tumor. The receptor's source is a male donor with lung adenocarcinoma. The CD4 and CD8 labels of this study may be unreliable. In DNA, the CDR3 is TGTGCCAGCAGTTCCCGTAGGGGGGAGGACTCCTACGAGCAGTACTTC. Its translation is CASSSRRGEDSYEQYF.